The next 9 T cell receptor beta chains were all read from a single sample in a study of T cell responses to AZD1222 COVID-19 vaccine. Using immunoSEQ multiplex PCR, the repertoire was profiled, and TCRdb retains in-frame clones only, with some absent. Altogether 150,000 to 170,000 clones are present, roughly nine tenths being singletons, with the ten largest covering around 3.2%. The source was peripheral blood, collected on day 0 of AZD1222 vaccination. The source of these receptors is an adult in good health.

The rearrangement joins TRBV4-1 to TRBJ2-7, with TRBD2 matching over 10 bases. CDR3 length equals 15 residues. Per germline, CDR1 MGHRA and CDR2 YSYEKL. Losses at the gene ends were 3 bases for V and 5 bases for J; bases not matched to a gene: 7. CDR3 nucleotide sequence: TGCGCCAGCAGCCAGCAACTAGCGGGGTATGACGAGCAGTACTTC. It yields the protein CASSQQLAGYDEQYF.

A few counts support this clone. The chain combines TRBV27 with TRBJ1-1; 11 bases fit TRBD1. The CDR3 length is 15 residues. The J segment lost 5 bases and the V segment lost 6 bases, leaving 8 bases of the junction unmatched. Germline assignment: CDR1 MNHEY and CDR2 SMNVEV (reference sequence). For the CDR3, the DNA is TGTGCCAGCAGACGCTCCGGGACAGGGGGGACTGAAGCTTTCTTT. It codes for CASRRSGTGGTEAFF.

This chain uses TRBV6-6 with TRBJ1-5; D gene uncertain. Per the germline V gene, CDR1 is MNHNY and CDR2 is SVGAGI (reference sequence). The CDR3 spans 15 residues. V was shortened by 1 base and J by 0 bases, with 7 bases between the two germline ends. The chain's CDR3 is CASSYYGDSNQPQHF. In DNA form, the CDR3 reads TGTGCCAGCAGTTACTATGGGGATAGCAATCAGCCCCAGCATTTT.

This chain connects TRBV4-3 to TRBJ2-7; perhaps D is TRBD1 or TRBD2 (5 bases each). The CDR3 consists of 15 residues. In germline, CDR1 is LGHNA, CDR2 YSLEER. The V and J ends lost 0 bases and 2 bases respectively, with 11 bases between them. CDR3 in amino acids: CASSQDSPGPYEQYF. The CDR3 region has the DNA TGCGCCAGCAGCCAAGACTCCCCGGGACCCTACGAGCAGTACTTC.

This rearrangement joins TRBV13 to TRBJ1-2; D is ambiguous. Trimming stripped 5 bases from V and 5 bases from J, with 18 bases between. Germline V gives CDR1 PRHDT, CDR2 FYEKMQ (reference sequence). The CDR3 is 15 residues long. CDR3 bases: TGTGCCAGCAGCCAAGACGGGCGGCTGGCATATGGCTACACCTTC. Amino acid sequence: CASSQDGRLAYGYTF.

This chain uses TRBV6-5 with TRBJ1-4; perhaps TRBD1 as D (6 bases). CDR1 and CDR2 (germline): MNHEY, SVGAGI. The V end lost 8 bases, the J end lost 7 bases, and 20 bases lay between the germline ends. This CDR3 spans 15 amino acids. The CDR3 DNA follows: TGTGCCAGCGACCGGGGGGCAGGTTTAAGTGAAAAACTGTTTTTT. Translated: CASDRGAGLSEKLFF.

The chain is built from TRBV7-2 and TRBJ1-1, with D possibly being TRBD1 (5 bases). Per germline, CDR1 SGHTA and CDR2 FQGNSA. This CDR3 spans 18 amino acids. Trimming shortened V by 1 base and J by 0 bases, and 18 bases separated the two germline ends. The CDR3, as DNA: TGTGCCAGCAGCTTAGGAGGGCAGGGCCTAGTCATGAACACTGAAGCTTTCTTT. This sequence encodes CASSLGGQGLVMNTEAFF.

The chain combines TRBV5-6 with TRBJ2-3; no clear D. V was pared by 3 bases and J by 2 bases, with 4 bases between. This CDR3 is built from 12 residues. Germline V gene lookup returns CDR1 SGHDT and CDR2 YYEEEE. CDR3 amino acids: CASSSDTDTQYF. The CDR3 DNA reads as TGTGCCAGCAGCTCGGACACAGATACGCAGTATTTT.

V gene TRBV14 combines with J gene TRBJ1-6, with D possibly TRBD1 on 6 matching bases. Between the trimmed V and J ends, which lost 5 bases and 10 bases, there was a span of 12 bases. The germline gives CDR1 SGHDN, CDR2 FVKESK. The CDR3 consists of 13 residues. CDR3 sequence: CASSKTGFSPLHF. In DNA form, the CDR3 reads TGTGCCAGCAGCAAAACAGGGTTCTCACCCCTCCACTTT.